This TCR beta chain was retrieved from a study of T cell changes during pregnancy in multiple sclerosis. CDR1 is KGHSH, CDR2 LQKENI, per germline. This CDR3 contains 13 residues. V was trimmed by 2 bases and J by 6 bases, leaving 10 bases between them. The data were produced by immunoSEQ multiplex PCR, yet TCRdb's version contains in-frame clones alone and is incomplete. The data hold tens of thousands of clones, with approximately 90% observed a single time. This TCR came from a female donor with multiple sclerosis, enrolled in a pregnancy study. The chain joins TRBV18 to TRBJ1-1; D gene uncertain. This specimen consisted of peripheral blood, obtained before pregnancy. The CDR3 sequence: CASSPSGPPEAFF. The CDR3 coding sequence is TGTGCCAGCTCACCAAGCGGGCCCCCTGAAGCTTTCTTT. The full variable domain, its missing parts supplied by reference TRBV18 and TRBJ1-1, is NAGVMQNPRHLVRRRGQEARLRCSPMKGHSHVYWYRQLPEEGLKFMVYLQKENIIDESGMPKERFSAEFPKEGPSILRIQQVVRGDSAAYFCASSPSGPPEAFFGQGTRLTVV.